This T cell receptor (beta chain) was identified during a study of PD-1 blockade in classical Hodgkin lymphoma. Sequenced by immunoSEQ multiplex PCR; TCRdb stores in-frame clones only, minus some. The sample includes approximately 60,000 clones, more than 70% seen only once; the top ten take approximately 12%. The CDR3 is 11 amino acids. V shed 5 bases and J shed 3 bases, with 2 bases lying between them. Germline CDR1 reads SEHNR; CDR2 reads FQNEAQ (reference sequence). The patients all showed relapse after autologous stem cell transplantation, while their brentuximab vedotin exposure varied. The chain couples TRBV7-9 to TRBJ2-1; unclear D gene. The TCR sequence derives from a human donor with classical Hodgkin lymphoma. This sample comprised peripheral blood mononuclear cells (PBMCs), obtained at baseline. CDR3 bases: TGTGCCAGCAGCATCTACAATGAGCAGTTCTTC. This encodes CASSIYNEQFF.